The 8 T cell receptor beta chains listed next were all sequenced from one sample in a study of blood T cells in healthy people across ages. Primers used in a second PCR of about 6 to 11 cycles were a sample-barcoded 5' primer and a J-beta primer mix. MiXCR, run by TCRdb on the 5' RACE reads, gives a single entry per CDR3 protein. The table has 700,000 or so distinct CDR3 sequences, 40% to 45% seen once. Sequences were obtained from blood. The receptor set was obtained from an older man in good health.

The chain has TRBV20-1 and TRBJ2-7; no definite D call. CDR1 is DFQATT and CDR2 is SNEGSKA in the germline V gene (reference sequence). Trimming pared 6 bases from V and 2 bases from J, leaving 20 bases between. The CDR3 is 15 residues long. The CDR3: CSAPPTTSDTYEQYF. CDR3 sequence (DNA): TGCAGTGCCCCTCCCACTACTTCGGATACCTACGAGCAGTACTTC.

On this clonotype itself: A much bigger clone sits one base away, suggesting this may be a read error. J is TRBJ2-7 and V is TRBV12-3 or TRBV12-4; 9 bases line up with TRBD2. The junction had 4 bases not matched to a gene; V was cut back by 5 bases and J by 2 bases. There are 14 residues in the CDR3. This chain's CDR3 is CASSALAGPYEQYF. CDR3 nucleotide sequence: TGTGCCAGCAGTGCCCTAGCGGGACCCTACGAGCAGTACTTC.

The V and J genes are TRBV7-2 and TRBJ2-5; D not certain. V lost 2 bases to trimming and J lost 9 bases, with 10 bases between them. The germline gives CDR1 SGHTA, CDR2 FQGNSA. The CDR3 has 12 residues. The CDR3 DNA sequence: TGTGCCAGCAGCTTAACGATCCATTCCCAGTACTTC. It yields the protein CASSLTIHSQYF.

The V gene is TRBV29-1, the J gene TRBJ2-4; no clear D. Germline values: CDR1 SQVTM, CDR2 ANQGSEA. With 7 bases removed from V and 4 bases from J, the gap between germline ends came to 11 bases. The length of the CDR3 is 12 residues. The CDR3 sequence is CSALGQKNIQYF. Written as DNA, the CDR3 is TGCAGCGCGCTCGGGCAGAAAAACATTCAGTACTTC.

This clonotype was observed at least ten times. This sequence joins TRBV11-2 and TRBJ2-5; tentatively, D is TRBD1 or TRBD2 (5 bases each). The ends were cut back, 5 bases at V and 5 bases at J, with 15 bases in the middle. Germline-derived CDR1 and CDR2 are SGHAT and FQNNGV. This CDR3 has 14 amino acids. DNA for the CDR3: TGTGCCAGCAGCGAGTCAAGGGGCGGGGAGACCCAGTACTTC. Amino acids: CASSESRGGETQYF. Variable domain in full (rest from reference TRBV11-2 and TRBJ2-5): EAGVAQSPRYKIIEKRQSVAFWCNPISGHATLYWYQQILGQGPKLLIQFQNNGVVDDSQLPKDRFSAERLKGVDSTLKIQPAKLEDSAVYLCASSESRGGETQYFGPGTRLLVL.

The rearrangement links TRBV4-3 to TRBJ2-2; no firm D call. The CDR3 runs 13 residues. V was pared by 3 bases and J by 10 bases, with 12 bases between. The germline V gene has CDR1 LGHNA and CDR2 YSLEER. CDR3 DNA: TGCGCCAGCAGCCAGGGCATTTGGCCGGAGCTGTTTTTT. The encoded protein is CASSQGIWPELFF.

The chain uses TRBV20-1 and TRBJ1-6, with D possibly being TRBD1 (5 bases). Trimming removed 5 bases from V and 7 bases from J, with 18 bases in between. The CDR3 length is 15 residues. Germline V CDR1 and CDR2: DFQATT, SNEGSKA (reference sequence). The CDR3 here is CSASPAGLGNSPLHF. The DNA for the CDR3 is TGCAGTGCTTCGCCGGCAGGGTTGGGGAATTCACCCCTCCACTTT.

V and J are TRBV10-1 and TRBJ2-5; 10 bases are a match to TRBD2. The CDR3 has 15 residues. V shed 2 bases and J 11 bases; nucleotides not matched to a gene: 11. Per germline, CDR1 WNHNN and CDR2 SYGVQD (reference sequence). CDR3 loop: CASSEVAGGGNEQYF. The CDR3 coding sequence is TGCGCCAGCAGTGAGGTAGCGGGGGGCGGGAATGAGCAGTACTTC.